This TCR beta chain was identified in a study of control samples from healthy donors and cancer patients. Method: immunoSEQ multiplex PCR; TCRdb's copy keeps in-frame clones and lacks some. This table holds roughly 100,000 clones, 83% found once. V shed 3 bases and J shed 7 bases, with 12 bases lying between them. The CDR3 runs to 12 residues. Germline CDR1 SQVTM, CDR2 ANQGSEA. Sequenced input: blood. This sequence originates from a woman between 50 and 59 years old in good health. The chain carries TRBV29-1 and TRBJ1-2; tentative D call: TRBD1 (5 bases). CDR3 DNA: TGCAGCGTTGATACGGACAAGGGTGGCTACACCTTC. The encoded protein is CSVDTDKGGYTF.